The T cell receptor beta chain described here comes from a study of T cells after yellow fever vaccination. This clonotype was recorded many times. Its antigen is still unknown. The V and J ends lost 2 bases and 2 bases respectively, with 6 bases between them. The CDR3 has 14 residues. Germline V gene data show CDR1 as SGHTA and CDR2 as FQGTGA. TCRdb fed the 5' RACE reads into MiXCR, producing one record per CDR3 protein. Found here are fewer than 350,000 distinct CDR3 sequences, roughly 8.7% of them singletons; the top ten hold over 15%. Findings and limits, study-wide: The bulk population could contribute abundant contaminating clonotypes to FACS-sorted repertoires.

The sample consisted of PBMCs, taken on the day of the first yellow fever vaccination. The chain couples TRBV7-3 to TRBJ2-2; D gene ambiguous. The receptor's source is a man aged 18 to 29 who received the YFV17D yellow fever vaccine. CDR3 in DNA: TGTGCCAGCAGCTTATTGAGAAACACCGGGGAGCTGTTTTTT. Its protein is CASSLLRNTGELFF.